These 2 T cell receptor beta chains were sequenced from one sample in a study of tumor and adjacent non-tumor tissue in lung cancer. Three rounds of nested PCR, following a modified ARM-PCR protocol, produced the TCRbeta library. In TCRdb, the multiplex PCR reads were re-called with MiXCR into one record per CDR3 protein. The data hold tens of thousands of distinct CDR3 sequences, with over 65% observed a single time. RNA was extracted from bulk tissue without any cell sorting. The normal lung tissue was taken more than 3 cm from the tumor edge. Sequenced: distant non-tumor lung tissue. These receptors were taken from an older man with non-small cell lung cancer.

Comment on this clonotype: The germline gene is not matched at one end of the junction; a read error may be the cause. This chain connects TRBV7-9 to TRBJ1-6; TRBD1 aligns across 7 bases. The CDR3 is 14 residues long. Germline V lookup: CDR1 SEHNR, CDR2 FQNEAQ (reference sequence). As DNA, the CDR3 is TGTGCCAGCAGCTTTCAGGGGGGGAATTCACCCCCCCACTTT. This codes for CASSFQGGNSPPHF.

As concerns this clonotype: The junction does not match germline at one end; this may be a read error. The V and J genes are TRBV6-2 or TRBV6-3 and TRBJ2-1, with D possibly being TRBD1 (6 bases). The CDR3 runs to 14 residues. Germline V gene data show CDR1 as MNHEY and CDR2 as SVGEGT. In DNA form, the CDR3 reads TGTGCCGGCAGAACAGGGAGCTCCTGCAATGAGCAGTTCTTC. It codes for CAGRTGSSCNEQFF.